This passage covers 13 T cell receptor beta chains from one sample sequenced in a study of T-cell memory formation after mild COVID-19. In TCRdb, the 5' RACE reads were re-called with MiXCR into one record per CDR3 protein. The sample has around 340,000 distinct CDR3 sequences; 10% to 15% are singletons. What was sequenced was PBMCs or a T cell subset sorted from them (not recorded which). The receptors stem from a man aged 18 to 30 who had mild COVID-19 (a few samples of this study predate the infection). Cell type and time point are not known.

The genes are TRBV9 and TRBJ2-1; D possibly matches TRBD1 or TRBD2 (7 bases each). From germline, CDR1 is SGDLS and CDR2 YYNGEE. The V gene lost 4 bases and the J gene lost 10 bases, with 12 bases spanning the gap. CDR3 length: 12 residues. For the CDR3, the DNA is TGTGCCAGCAGCCCAGGGGGGGCGGAGCAGTTCTTC. It specifies CASSPGGAEQFF. Looking up the rest from reference TRBV9 and TRBJ2-1 gives the full variable domain: DSGVTQTPKHLITATGQRVTLRCSPRSGDLSVYWYQQSLDQGLQFLIQYYNGEERAKGNILERFSAQQFPDLHSELNLSSLELGDSALYFCASSPGGAEQFFGPGTRLTVL.

This clonotype was counted ten times or more. J is TRBJ1-1 and V is TRBV12-3 or TRBV12-4, with TRBD1 matching over 8 bases. The CDR3 extends over 14 amino acids. V gave up 6 bases and J gave up 4 bases; unmatched junction bases: 7. The chain's CDR3 is CASSSQGAGTEAFF. CDR3 bases: TGTGCCAGCAGCTCTCAGGGGGCGGGCACTGAAGCTTTCTTT.

The V gene is TRBV7-2, the J gene TRBJ2-4, with 8 nucleotides matching TRBD1. CDR1 and CDR2 from the germline V gene are SGHTA and FQGNSA. Unmatched junction bases numbered 6, after V lost 5 bases and J lost 6 bases. The CDR3 runs 14 residues. The CDR3 loop reads CASSQRGTGNIQYF. The CDR3, as DNA: TGTGCCAGCAGCCAGAGAGGGACAGGAAACATTCAGTACTTC.

In its sample, this clonotype was seen a few times. The rearrangement links TRBV5-4 to TRBJ2-7, with 9 bases fitting TRBD2. There are 16 residues in the CDR3. CDR1 is SGHNT and CDR2 is YYREEE in the germline V gene (reference sequence). V was pared by 3 bases and J by 3 bases, with 10 bases of the junction left unmatched. CDR3 loop: CASSSAGGPYLYEQYV. The CDR3 coding sequence is TGTGCCAGCAGCTCTGCGGGGGGGCCCTATCTCTACGAGCAGTACGTC.

The rearrangement joins TRBV6-5 to TRBJ1-5; D perhaps matches TRBD1 (5 bases). Germline V gene lookup returns CDR1 MNHEY and CDR2 SVGAGI. Trimming took off 0 bases at V and 6 bases at J, with 12 bases between the two ends. CDR3 length: 15 amino acids. The CDR3 nucleotides read TGTGCCAGCAGTTACTCGGGGGGTGGGAGTCAGCCCCAGCATTTT. Residues: CASSYSGGGSQPQHF.

The chain combines TRBV5-6 with TRBJ2-5; possible D gene TRBD1, 5 bases. The germline V and J ends were trimmed by 6 bases and 2 bases, with 14 bases remaining between them. Germline values: CDR1 SGHDT, CDR2 YYEEEE. The CDR3 is 14 residues long. CDR3 region: CASISRDMQETQYF. The CDR3 nucleotides read TGTGCCAGCATTAGCAGGGATATGCAAGAGACCCAGTACTTC.

This clonotype was found a few times. This rearrangement joins TRBV7-9 to TRBJ1-1; 8 bases agree with TRBD1. The V and J ends lost 5 bases and 8 bases, in that order; junction bases with no gene match: 10. The CDR3 extends over 14 amino acids. CDR1 SEHNR and CDR2 FQNEAQ come from the germline V gene (reference sequence). The CDR3 DNA reads TGTGCCAGCAGCCAAGCCCCAGGGACAGGCGAAGCTTTCTTT. Protein sequence: CASSQAPGTGEAFF.

This clonotype was counted a few times. V usage is TRBV6-2 or TRBV6-3 and J usage is TRBJ2-2; weak D call: TRBD1 (5 bases). Germline assignment: CDR1 MNHEY and CDR2 SVGEGT. V lost 6 bases and J 5 bases, leaving 10 bases between the germline ends. The CDR3 length is 13 residues. The DNA for the CDR3 is TGTGCCAGCAGCCAGGGTCGAACCGGGGAGCTGTTTTTT. Its translation: CASSQGRTGELFF.

On this clonotype itself: A much bigger clone sits one base away, suggesting this may be a read error. The V gene is TRBV12-3 or TRBV12-4, the J gene TRBJ1-1, with no clear D. CDR3 size: 11 residues. The DNA for the CDR3 is TGTGCCAGCAGTGCGAACACTAAAGCTTTCTTT. Its translation is CASSANTKAFF.

This chain joins TRBV6-5 and TRBJ1-1; 7 nucleotides match TRBD1. The CDR3 is 16 residues long. CDR1 and CDR2 (germline): MNHEY, SVGAGI. V was pared by 2 bases and J by 1 base, with 7 bases of the junction left unmatched. The CDR3 is CASSYRDSLPNTEAFF. CDR3 bases: TGTGCCAGCAGTTACCGGGACAGCCTCCCGAACACTGAAGCTTTCTTT.

This clonotype was observed a few times. The genes are TRBV28 and TRBJ1-2, with a tentative D call TRBD1 (5 bases). Trimming took off 6 bases at V and 1 base at J, with 12 bases between the two ends. Germline-derived CDR1 and CDR2 are MDHEN and SYDVKM. This CDR3 is built from 14 residues. Here the CDR3 reads CASSGHSINYGYTF. The CDR3 DNA sequence: TGTGCCAGCAGCGGACACAGCATTAACTATGGCTACACCTTC.

CDR3 loop: CASSLATAQGAYEQYF. CDR3 sequence (DNA): TGCGCCAGCAGCTTGGCCACCGCGCAGGGGGCCTACGAGCAGTACTTC. The chain links TRBV5-1 to TRBJ2-7; TRBD1 agrees at 7 bases. The V gene's germline CDR1 is SGHRS and CDR2 YFSETQ. CDR3 length: 16 residues. With V trimmed by 0 bases and J by 2 bases, 8 bases remained unmatched.

The rearrangement uses TRBV9 and TRBJ2-5; no clear D. Looked up from germline, CDR1 is SGDLS and CDR2 is YYNGEE. CDR3 length: 13 amino acids. Trimming shortened V by 3 bases and J by 4 bases, and 10 bases separated the two germline ends. CDR3 coding DNA: TGTGCCAGCAGCGACTCGGTTGGAGAGACCCAGTACTTC. Translation: CASSDSVGETQYF. Complete variable domain (other parts from reference TRBV9 and TRBJ2-5): DSGVTQTPKHLITATGQRVTLRCSPRSGDLSVYWYQQSLDQGLQFLIQYYNGEERAKGNILERFSAQQFPDLHSELNLSSLELGDSALYFCASSDSVGETQYFGPGTRLLVL.